Listed below are T cell receptor beta chains from one sample, sequenced in a study of T cells in localized non-small cell lung cancer. The repertoire was sequenced with immunoSEQ multiplex PCR; TCRdb's copy has only in-frame clones and lacks some. The profile shows over 20,000 clones, about 85% of them singletons. Sequences were derived from PBMCs, sampled before any cancer treatment. These receptors were taken from a woman between 35 and 70 years old with stage II squamous cell lung carcinoma. CDR3s leave out the opening cysteine and the closing phenylalanine or tryptophan. Clone size is not always given. Where it is, it says once, few, many or a class for expanded clones.

clone size: .; V gene: TRBV7-2; J gene: TRBJ2-7; CDR3 protein: ATGGAVYEQY
clone size: .; V gene: TRBV5-1; J gene: TRBJ2-7; CDR3 protein: ASSERAGVPSYEQY
clone size: .; V gene: TRBV7-9; J gene: TRBJ2-1; CDR3 protein: ASSLTSGSRVEQF
clone size: .; V gene: TRBV5-1; J gene: TRBJ2-3; CDR3 protein: ASSRRTGRTDTQY
clone size: .; V gene: TRBV4-1; J gene: TRBJ1-2; CDR3 protein: ASSPPFLPSYGYT
clone size: .; V gene: TRBV5-1; J gene: TRBJ2-2; CDR3 protein: ASSGASGRVNTGELF
clone size: .; V gene: TRBV25-1; J gene: TRBJ2-1; CDR3 protein: ASRDTGANEQF
clone size: .; V gene: TRBV6-1; J gene: TRBJ2-2; CDR3 protein: ASSPARESGELF
clone size: .; V gene: TRBV9; J gene: TRBJ2-3; CDR3 protein: ASSVVQGSDTQY
clone size: .; V gene: TRBV27; J gene: TRBJ2-5; CDR3 protein: ASSLSRTGSMETQY
clone size: .; V gene: TRBV7-2; J gene: TRBJ2-1; CDR3 protein: ASSPITGYNEQF
clone size: few; V gene: TRBV13; J gene: TRBJ1-1; CDR3 protein: ASSLSGAEAF
clone size: .; V gene: TRBV5-4; J gene: TRBJ1-2; CDR3 protein: ASSTTANYGYT
clone size: .; V gene: TRBV7-3; J gene: TRBJ2-2; CDR3 protein: ASSLTASGGELF
clone size: .; V gene: TRBV11-2; J gene: TRBJ2-1; CDR3 protein: ASSLEGNSYNEQF
clone size: once; V gene: TRBV4-1; J gene: TRBJ1-1; CDR3 protein: ASSQDPENTEAF
clone size: .; V gene: TRBV9; J gene: TRBJ2-1; CDR3 protein: ASSVDGGRHNEQF
clone size: .; V gene: TRBV27; J gene: TRBJ2-1; CDR3 protein: ASSLTDVPHEQF
clone size: medium-sized; V gene: TRBV5-1; J gene: TRBJ2-5; CDR3 protein: ASSLVLAGPRETQY
clone size: .; V gene: TRBV5-1; J gene: TRBJ1-3; CDR3 protein: ASSLGDGYSGNTIY
clone size: .; V gene: TRBV4-3; J gene: TRBJ2-2; CDR3 protein: ASSRDPGLSTGELF
clone size: few; V gene: TRBV7-6; J gene: TRBJ1-5; CDR3 protein: ASSLERDQPQH
clone size: .; V gene: TRBV28; J gene: TRBJ1-1; CDR3 protein: ASSPTRGALSEAF
clone size: .; V gene: TRBV19; J gene: TRBJ1-4; CDR3 protein: ASSLPGWGIVNEKLF
clone size: few; V gene: TRBV11-1; J gene: TRBJ2-3; CDR3 protein: ASSLTVTQY
clone size: .; V gene: TRBV18; J gene: TRBJ2-3; CDR3 protein: ASSPPVGSGRAYVDTQY
clone size: .; V gene: TRBV6-4; J gene: TRBJ2-1; CDR3 protein: ASSATARDPHF
clone size: .; V gene: TRBV5-1; J gene: TRBJ1-2; CDR3 protein: ASSLGQDNYGYT
clone size: .; V gene: TRBV14; J gene: TRBJ2-2; CDR3 protein: ASSQEERRDAGELF
clone size: .; V gene: TRBV25-1; J gene: TRBJ2-2; CDR3 protein: ASSDSRRREELF
clone size: .; V gene: TRBV5-6; J gene: TRBJ2-7; CDR3 protein: ASSWARLAGVEQY
clone size: .; V gene: TRBV9; J gene: TRBJ1-3; CDR3 protein: ASSKEGAGGNTIY
clone size: .; V gene: TRBV19; J gene: TRBJ1-5; CDR3 protein: ASRGRTYSNQPQH
clone size: .; V gene: TRBV19; J gene: TRBJ1-5; CDR3 protein: ASSSWALSNQPQH
clone size: .; V gene: TRBV5-6; J gene: TRBJ2-2; CDR3 protein: ASTPYRDYAGELF
clone size: .; V gene: TRBV5-5; J gene: TRBJ2-1; CDR3 protein: ASTHTGRGEQF